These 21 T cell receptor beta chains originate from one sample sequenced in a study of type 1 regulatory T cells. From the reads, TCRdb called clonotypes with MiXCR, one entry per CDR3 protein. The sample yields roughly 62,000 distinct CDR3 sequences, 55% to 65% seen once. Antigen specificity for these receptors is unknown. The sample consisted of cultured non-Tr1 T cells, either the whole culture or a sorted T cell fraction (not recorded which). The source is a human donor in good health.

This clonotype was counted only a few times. The CDR3 DNA follows: TGCAGTGCTAGACTCCAGCAGGGCGACTATGGCTACACCTTC. It specifies CSARLQQGDYGYTF. This chain uses TRBV20-1 with TRBJ1-2, with TRBD1 as a possible D gene (5 bases). The germline gives CDR1 DFQATT, CDR2 SNEGSKA (reference sequence). The CDR3 contains 14 residues. The V end was cut by 2 bases, the J end by 3 bases, with 13 bases between.

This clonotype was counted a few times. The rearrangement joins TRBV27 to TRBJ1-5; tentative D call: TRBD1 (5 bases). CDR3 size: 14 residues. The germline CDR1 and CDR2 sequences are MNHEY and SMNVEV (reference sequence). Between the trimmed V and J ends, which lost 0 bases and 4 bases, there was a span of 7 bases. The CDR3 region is CASSLSGENQPQHF. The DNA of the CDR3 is TGTGCCAGCAGTTTATCGGGGGAAAATCAGCCCCAGCATTTT.

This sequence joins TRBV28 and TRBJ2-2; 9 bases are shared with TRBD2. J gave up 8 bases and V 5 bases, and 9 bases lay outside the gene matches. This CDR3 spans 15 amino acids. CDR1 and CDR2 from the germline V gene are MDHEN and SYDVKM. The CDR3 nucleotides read TGTGCCAGCAGTCCACTTAGCGGGAGCGGTGGGGAGCTGTTTTTT. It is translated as CASSPLSGSGGELFF.

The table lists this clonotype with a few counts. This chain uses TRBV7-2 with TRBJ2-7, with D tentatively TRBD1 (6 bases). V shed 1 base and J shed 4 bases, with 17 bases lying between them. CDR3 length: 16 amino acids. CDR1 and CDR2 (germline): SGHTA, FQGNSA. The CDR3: CASSLDGYRAMYEQYF. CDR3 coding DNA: TGTGCCAGCAGCTTAGATGGTTACAGGGCGATGTACGAGCAGTACTTC.

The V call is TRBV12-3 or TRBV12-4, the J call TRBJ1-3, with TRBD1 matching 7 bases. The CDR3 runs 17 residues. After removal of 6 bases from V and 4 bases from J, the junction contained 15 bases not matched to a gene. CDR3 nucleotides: TGTGCCAGCAGCCCCCAACGCCGGACAGGCTGGGGAAACACCATATATTTT. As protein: CASSPQRRTGWGNTIYF.

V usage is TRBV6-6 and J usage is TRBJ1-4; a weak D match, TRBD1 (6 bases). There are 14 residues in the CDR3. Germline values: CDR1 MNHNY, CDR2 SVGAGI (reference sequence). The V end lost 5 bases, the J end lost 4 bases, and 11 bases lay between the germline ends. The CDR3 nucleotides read TGTGCCAGCAGTCAGGGGTCGGGTAATGAAAAACTGTTTTTT. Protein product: CASSQGSGNEKLFF.

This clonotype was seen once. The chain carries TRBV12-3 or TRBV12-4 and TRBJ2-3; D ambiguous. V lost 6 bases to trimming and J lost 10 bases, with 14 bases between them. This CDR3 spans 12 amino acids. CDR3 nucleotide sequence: TGTGCCAGCAGGCCTGCCCCCACTGCGCAGTATTTT. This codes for CASRPAPTAQYF.

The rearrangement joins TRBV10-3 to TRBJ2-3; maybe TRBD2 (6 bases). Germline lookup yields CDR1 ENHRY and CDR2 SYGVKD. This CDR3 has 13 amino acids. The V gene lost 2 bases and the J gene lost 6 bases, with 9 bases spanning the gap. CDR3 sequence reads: CAISEPGRDTQYF. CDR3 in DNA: TGTGCCATCAGTGAGCCGGGGAGGGATACGCAGTATTTT.

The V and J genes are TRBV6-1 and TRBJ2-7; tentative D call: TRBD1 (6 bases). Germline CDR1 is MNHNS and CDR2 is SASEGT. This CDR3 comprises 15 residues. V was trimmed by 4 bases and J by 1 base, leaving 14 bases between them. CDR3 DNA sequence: TGTGCCAGCAGTGCACCAGGACAGACATCCTACGAGCAGTACTTC. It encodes CASSAPGQTSYEQYF.

Here the CDR3 DNA reads TGCGCCAGCAGCTCAGACCTTCACAGGGTCACCGGGGAGCTGTTTTTT. Translating it yields CASSSDLHRVTGELFF. V and J are TRBV5-1 and TRBJ2-2; a possible D gene is TRBD1 (6 bases). With 3 bases removed from V and 4 bases from J, the gap between germline ends came to 16 bases. The germline V gene has CDR1 SGHRS and CDR2 YFSETQ. CDR3 length equals 16 residues.

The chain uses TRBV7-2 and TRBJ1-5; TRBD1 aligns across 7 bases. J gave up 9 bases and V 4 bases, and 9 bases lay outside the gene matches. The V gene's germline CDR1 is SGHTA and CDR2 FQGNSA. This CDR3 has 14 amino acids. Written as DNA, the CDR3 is TGTGCCAGCAGCTCCCAGGGGGAATCTCTGCCCCAGCATTTT. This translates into CASSSQGESLPQHF.

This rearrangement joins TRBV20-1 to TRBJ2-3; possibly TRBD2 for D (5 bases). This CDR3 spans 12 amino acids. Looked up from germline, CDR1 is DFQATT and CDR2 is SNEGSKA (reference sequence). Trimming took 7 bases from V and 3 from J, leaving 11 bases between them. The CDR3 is CSVDLRTDTQYF. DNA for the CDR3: TGCAGTGTGGACTTAAGAACAGATACGCAGTATTTT.

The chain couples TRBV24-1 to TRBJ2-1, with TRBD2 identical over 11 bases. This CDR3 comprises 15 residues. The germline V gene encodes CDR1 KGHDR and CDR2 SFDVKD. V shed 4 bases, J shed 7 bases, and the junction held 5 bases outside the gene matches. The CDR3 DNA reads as TGTGCCACCAGTGACGGACCTAGCGGGGGGAATGAGCAGTTCTTC. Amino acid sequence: CATSDGPSGGNEQFF.

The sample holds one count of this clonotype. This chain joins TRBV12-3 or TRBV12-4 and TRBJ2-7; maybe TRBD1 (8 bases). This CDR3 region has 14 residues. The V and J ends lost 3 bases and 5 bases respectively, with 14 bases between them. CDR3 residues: CASSFQGAGDEQYF. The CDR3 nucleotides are TGTGCCAGCAGTTTCCAGGGGGCGGGAGACGAGCAGTACTTC.

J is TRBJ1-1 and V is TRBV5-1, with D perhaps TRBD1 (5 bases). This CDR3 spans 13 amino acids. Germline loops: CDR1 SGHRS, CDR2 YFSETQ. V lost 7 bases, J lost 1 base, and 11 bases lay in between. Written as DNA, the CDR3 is TGCGCCAGCGGGGACCTAAGGAACACTGAAGCTTTCTTT. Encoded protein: CASGDLRNTEAFF. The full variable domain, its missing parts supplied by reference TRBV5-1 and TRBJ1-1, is KAGVTQTPRYLIKTRGQQVTLSCSPISGHRSVSWYQQTPGQGLQFLFEYFSETQRNKGNFPGRFSGRQFSNSRSEMNVSTLELGDSALYLCASGDLRNTEAFFGQGTRLTVV.

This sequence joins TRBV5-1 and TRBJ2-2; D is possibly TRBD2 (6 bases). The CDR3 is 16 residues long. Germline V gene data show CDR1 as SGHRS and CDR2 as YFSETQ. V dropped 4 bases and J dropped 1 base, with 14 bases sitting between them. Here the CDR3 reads CASSVDGLMNTGELFF. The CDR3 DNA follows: TGCGCCAGCAGCGTGGACGGACTAATGAACACCGGGGAGCTGTTTTTT.

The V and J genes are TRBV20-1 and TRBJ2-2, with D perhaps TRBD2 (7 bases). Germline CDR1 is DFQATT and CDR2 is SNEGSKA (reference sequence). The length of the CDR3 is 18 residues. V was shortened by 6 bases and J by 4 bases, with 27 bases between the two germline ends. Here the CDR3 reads CSAPEAGHVGPVTGELFF. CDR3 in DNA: TGCAGTGCCCCGGAAGCGGGACACGTGGGGCCCGTCACCGGGGAGCTGTTTTTT.

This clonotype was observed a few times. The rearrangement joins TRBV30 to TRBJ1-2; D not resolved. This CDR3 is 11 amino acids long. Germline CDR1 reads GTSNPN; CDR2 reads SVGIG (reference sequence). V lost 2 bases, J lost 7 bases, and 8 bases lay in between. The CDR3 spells CAWSYSGGYTF. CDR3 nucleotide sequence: TGTGCCTGGAGTTACTCCGGTGGCTACACCTTC.

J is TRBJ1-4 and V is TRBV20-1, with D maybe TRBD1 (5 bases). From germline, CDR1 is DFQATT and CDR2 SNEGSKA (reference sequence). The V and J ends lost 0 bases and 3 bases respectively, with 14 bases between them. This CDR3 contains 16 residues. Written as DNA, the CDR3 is TGCAGTGCTAGAGATCAGTCGAAGGGGTCTAATGAAAAACTGTTTTTT. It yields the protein CSARDQSKGSNEKLFF.

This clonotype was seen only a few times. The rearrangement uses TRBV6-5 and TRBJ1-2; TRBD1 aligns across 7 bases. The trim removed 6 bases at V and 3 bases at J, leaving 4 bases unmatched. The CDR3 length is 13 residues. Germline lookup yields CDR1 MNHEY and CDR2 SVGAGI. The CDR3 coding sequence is TGTGCCAGCAGCCGAGGGGGCGACTATGGCTACACCTTC. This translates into CASSRGGDYGYTF.

CDR3 DNA sequence: TGTGCCAGCACCCCATCCCATGAGCAGTTCTTC. This encodes CASTPSHEQFF. This rearrangement joins TRBV2 to TRBJ2-1; D is unclear. The V end was cut by 7 bases, the J end by 8 bases, with 9 bases between. The CDR3 runs to 11 residues. The germline CDR1 and CDR2 sequences are SNHLY and FYNNEI.